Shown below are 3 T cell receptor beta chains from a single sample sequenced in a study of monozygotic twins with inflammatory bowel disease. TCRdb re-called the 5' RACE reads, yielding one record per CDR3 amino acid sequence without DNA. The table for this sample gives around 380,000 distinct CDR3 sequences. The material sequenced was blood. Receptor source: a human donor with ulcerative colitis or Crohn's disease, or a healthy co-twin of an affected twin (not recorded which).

CDR3: CASSFSGGLGNEQFF. The chain employs TRBV27 and TRBJ2-1; TCRdb's D call of TRBD2 is untestable without DNA. CDR1 is MNHEY, CDR2 SMNVEV, per germline (reference sequence). The CDR3 contains 15 residues.

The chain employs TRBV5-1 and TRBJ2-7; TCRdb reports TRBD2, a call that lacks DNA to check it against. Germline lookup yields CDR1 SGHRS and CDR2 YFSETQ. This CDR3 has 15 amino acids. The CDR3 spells CASSLALAGRNEQYF.

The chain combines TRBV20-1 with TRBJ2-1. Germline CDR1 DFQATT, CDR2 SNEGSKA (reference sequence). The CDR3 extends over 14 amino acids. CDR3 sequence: CSAREDLSYNEQFF.